Each of the 20 T cell receptor beta chains below was sequenced from the same sample in a study of T cells after yellow fever vaccination. TCRdb reanalysed the 5' RACE reads using MiXCR and keeps one entry per CDR3 protein. This table has 500,000 to 700,000 distinct CDR3 sequences, 15% to 20% appearing once. The sample was PBMCs, taken 15 days after the yellow fever booster vaccination. Receptors were obtained from a man aged 25-45 years who received the YFV17D yellow fever vaccine.

The chain combines TRBV24-1 with TRBJ2-2; D ambiguous. Germline V CDR1 and CDR2: KGHDR, SFDVKD. This CDR3 contains 14 residues. V was pared by 1 base and J by 6 bases, with 8 bases between. CDR3 DNA: TGTGCCACCAGTGATTTCGGGTCCTCCGGGGAGCTGTTTTTT. This codes for CATSDFGSSGELFF.

The rearrangement joins TRBV28 to TRBJ2-2; D remains unclear. Germline V lookup: CDR1 MDHEN, CDR2 SYDVKM. V lost 1 base and J 6 bases, leaving 6 bases between the germline ends. CDR3 length: 13 amino acids. The CDR3 loop reads CASSLFTAGELFF. The DNA of the CDR3 is TGTGCCAGCAGTTTATTTACGGCCGGGGAGCTGTTTTTT.

This clonotype occurred a few times. V and J are TRBV20-1 and TRBJ2-1; the D is unclear. CDR3 length: 13 amino acids. The germline V gene has CDR1 DFQATT and CDR2 SNEGSKA (reference sequence). Trimming cost V 1 base and J 0 bases, with 4 bases left between them. CDR3 region: CSARAGSYNEQFF. The DNA of the CDR3 is TGCAGTGCTAGAGCCGGCTCCTACAATGAGCAGTTCTTC.

In this sample, this clonotype turned up a few times. The rearrangement links TRBV20-1 to TRBJ2-5; the D gene is possibly TRBD1 (6 bases). V was pared by 0 bases and J by 5 bases, with 13 bases between. The CDR3 is 14 residues long. Germline loops: CDR1 DFQATT, CDR2 SNEGSKA (reference sequence). CDR3 protein: CSARDDRFGETQYF. The CDR3 nucleotides read TGCAGTGCTAGAGATGACAGGTTCGGGGAGACCCAGTACTTC.

This clonotype was observed a handful of times. The CDR3 region is CASSVRGRTYQETQYF. Here the CDR3 DNA reads TGTGCCAGCAGCGTAAGGGGGCGGACGTACCAAGAGACCCAGTACTTC. This rearrangement joins TRBV7-2 to TRBJ2-5; 7 bases fit TRBD1. Trimming removed 5 bases from V and 0 bases from J; junction bases left unmatched: 9. There are 16 residues in the CDR3. The V gene's germline CDR1 is SGHTA and CDR2 FQGNSA.

This clonotype was seen just once. The chain links TRBV20-1 to TRBJ2-7; D might be TRBD1 (5 bases). The germline V gene encodes CDR1 DFQATT and CDR2 SNEGSKA (reference sequence). The CDR3 covers 12 residues. The V end was cut by 3 bases, the J end by 5 bases, with 11 bases between. The CDR3 spells CSASAGLNEQYF. CDR3 in DNA: TGCAGTGCTAGTGCAGGGTTAAACGAGCAGTACTTC.

The chain links TRBV5-1 to TRBJ2-2; D remains ambiguous. Trimming cost V 5 bases and J 5 bases, with 10 bases left between them. The germline CDR1 and CDR2 sequences are SGHRS and YFSETQ. The CDR3 is 13 residues long. The CDR3 reads CASSQMETGELFF. The CDR3, as DNA: TGCGCCAGCAGTCAAATGGAGACCGGGGAGCTGTTTTTT.

The chain recombines TRBV9 with TRBJ2-7, with 14 bases fitting TRBD2. Losses at the gene ends were 0 bases for V and 6 bases for J; bases not matched to a gene: 2. The CDR3 is 15 amino acids. Germline lookup yields CDR1 SGDLS and CDR2 YYNGEE. The CDR3 spells CASSVGGTSGSEQYF. CDR3 DNA sequence: TGTGCCAGCAGCGTAGGGGGGACTAGCGGGAGCGAGCAGTACTTC.

This clonotype was counted a few times. The V call is TRBV5-6, the J call TRBJ2-5, with 7 bases identical to TRBD2. The CDR3 runs 17 residues. V was clipped by 1 base and J by 7 bases; unmatched bases: 16. Germline V gene sequence: CDR1 SGHDT, CDR2 YYEEEE. In DNA, the CDR3 is TGTGCCAGCAGCTTGTGGGACTATGTGGCAACGCGCGTGACCCAGTACTTC. It encodes CASSLWDYVATRVTQYF.

The CDR3 DNA follows: TGCGCCAGCAGCTCCTATAGCGGGGGGACCCAAGAGACCCAGTACTTC. This translates into CASSSYSGGTQETQYF. The V and J genes are TRBV5-1 and TRBJ2-5, with 10 bases aligning to TRBD2. J lost 1 base, V lost 3 bases, and 6 bases had no gene match. The CDR3 runs 16 residues. Per germline, CDR1 SGHRS and CDR2 YFSETQ.

There are a few counts of this clonotype. V gene TRBV18 combines with J gene TRBJ2-1; TRBD2 aligns across 7 bases. Germline values: CDR1 KGHSH, CDR2 LQKENI. The CDR3 spans 15 residues. J was trimmed by 5 bases and V by 4 bases; bases with no gene match: 8. CDR3 nucleotide sequence: TGTGCCAGCTCACTAAGACTAGCCCAGAACAATGAGCAGTTCTTC. This encodes CASSLRLAQNNEQFF.

This clonotype was counted between two and nine times. This sequence joins TRBV5-1 and TRBJ2-7; 10 bases are shared with TRBD2. V lost 0 bases to trimming and J lost 0 bases; unmatched junction nucleotides: 21. The germline V gene has CDR1 SGHRS and CDR2 YFSETQ. The CDR3 covers 22 residues. The CDR3 bases are TGCGCCAGCAGCTTGGAACCCTCCCGCAGGGTCCCTACTAGCGGGATCTCCTACGAGCAGTACTTC. The encoded protein is CASSLEPSRRVPTSGISYEQYF. Full variable domain (remainder filled in from reference TRBV5-1 and TRBJ2-7): KAGVTQTPRYLIKTRGQQVTLSCSPISGHRSVSWYQQTPGQGLQFLFEYFSETQRNKGNFPGRFSGRQFSNSRSEMNVSTLELGDSALYLCASSLEPSRRVPTSGISYEQYFGPGTRLTVT.

The chain carries TRBV20-1 and TRBJ2-5, with TRBD2 matching over 11 bases. The CDR3 loop spans 16 amino acids. Germline assignment: CDR1 DFQATT and CDR2 SNEGSKA (reference sequence). V lost 6 bases and J lost 2; bases outside the gene matches: 11. In nucleotides, the CDR3 is TGCAGTGCCAACCCCGGGACTAGCGGAATGCAAGAGACCCAGTACTTC. Protein: CSANPGTSGMQETQYF.

The chain has TRBV14 and TRBJ1-1, with D hard to call. Germline V gene sequence: CDR1 SGHDN, CDR2 FVKESK. V shed 4 bases and J shed 4 bases, with 10 bases lying between them. The CDR3 is 13 amino acids. The CDR3 nucleotides are TGTGCCAGCAGCCGAAACAGTATCACTGAAGCTTTCTTT. It translates to CASSRNSITEAFF.

This clonotype was counted only a few times. CDR3 in DNA: TGCGCCAGCAGCTCACCGACAGGGTGGGAGACCCAGTACTTC. Protein: CASSSPTGWETQYF. The chain recombines TRBV5-1 with TRBJ2-5, with 7 nucleotides matching TRBD1. V lost 3 bases and J lost 5; bases outside the gene matches: 7. Germline V gives CDR1 SGHRS, CDR2 YFSETQ. The CDR3 has 14 amino acids.

The chain has TRBV6-5 and TRBJ2-7; D is unresolved. This CDR3 comprises 12 residues. V lost 6 bases to trimming and J lost 6 bases, with 12 bases between them. The germline V gene encodes CDR1 MNHEY and CDR2 SVGAGI. CDR3 protein: CASSRPVGEQYF. CDR3 bases: TGTGCCAGCAGCCGACCAGTAGGCGAGCAGTACTTC.

The chain employs TRBV7-3 and TRBJ2-7; 9 positions match TRBD1. V gave up 9 bases and J gave up 5 bases; unmatched junction bases: 17. The CDR3 totals 16 residues. CDR1 SGHTA and CDR2 FQGTGA come from the germline V gene. The CDR3 spells CARAGASLGQGNEQYF. The CDR3 region has the DNA TGTGCCAGAGCAGGGGCCTCCCTGGGACAGGGCAACGAGCAGTACTTC.

This chain uses TRBV7-8 with TRBJ2-6; tentatively, D is TRBD2 (6 bases). Germline CDR1 reads SGHVS; CDR2 reads FQNEAQ. This CDR3 is 13 amino acids long. Trimming pared 8 bases from V and 2 bases from J, leaving 7 bases between. The CDR3: CASGGPGANVLTF. CDR3 in DNA: TGTGCCAGCGGAGGGCCTGGGGCCAACGTCCTGACTTTC.

This rearrangement joins TRBV7-3 to TRBJ2-5; 8 positions agree with TRBD2. Trimming took 5 bases from V and 5 from J; bases not matched to a gene: 10. There are 15 residues in the CDR3. CDR1 is SGHTA and CDR2 is FQGTGA in the germline V gene. As DNA, the CDR3 is TGTGCCAGCAGCCCGGGGGGGGAAAAGGGCGAGACCCAGTACTTC. Its translation: CASSPGGEKGETQYF.

V and J are TRBV29-1 and TRBJ2-1; D is ambiguous. Germline CDR1 SQVTM, CDR2 ANQGSEA. CDR3 length: 11 amino acids. The V and J ends lost 6 bases and 10 bases respectively, with 13 bases between them. CDR3 nucleotide sequence: TGCAGCGTGCGGACGCTTGGGGAGCAGTTCTTC. Its protein product is CSVRTLGEQFF.